This T cell receptor (beta chain) was found in a study of monozygotic twins with inflammatory bowel disease. Following a re-call of the 5' RACE reads, TCRdb has one entry per CDR3 protein and lacks DNA. The clone table shows approximately 120,000 distinct CDR3 sequences, with the ten largest holding 9.5% to 15%. For this clonotype: Its antigen is currently unknown.

Per germline, CDR1 MGHRA and CDR2 YSYEKL. The CDR3 runs 14 residues. Overall study findings and caveats: With others, IBD patients shared fewer clonotypes than healthy twins did, especially with disease activity.

The sample comprised blood. This chain connects TRBV4-1 to TRBJ2-1; TCRdb indicates TRBD1, and absent DNA this call remains unverified. The TCR was taken from a human donor with ulcerative colitis or Crohn's disease, or a healthy co-twin of an affected twin (not recorded which). CDR3: CASSHGDPYNEQFF.